This T cell receptor (beta chain) comes out of a study of control samples from healthy donors and cancer patients. Some clones are missing from TCRdb's copy, which holds only in-frame ones; the method was immunoSEQ multiplex PCR. The profile shows some 200,000 clones, about 95% of them singletons. The sequenced sample consisted of blood. This receptor was identified in a man aged 45-65 years in good health.

CDR3 region: CASSSTQGAPETQYF. In DNA form, the CDR3 reads TGCGCCAGCAGCTCGACTCAGGGGGCCCCAGAGACCCAGTACTTC. The chain is built from TRBV5-1 and TRBJ2-5; TRBD1 matches 8 bases. CDR1 and CDR2 from the germline V gene are SGHRS and YFSETQ. CDR3 length equals 15 residues. The J segment lost 4 bases and the V segment lost 3 bases, leaving 8 bases of the junction unmatched.